The 21 T cell receptor beta chains given below trace back to one sample, sequenced in a study of T cell repertoires in cytomegalovirus infection. TCRdb re-analysed the reads in MiXCR, keeping a single row per CDR3 protein. The table lists under 150,000 distinct CDR3 sequences, 7% to 10% of them singletons, with roughly a tenth in the top ten. Source material: PBMCs. The receptors were gathered from a human donor in good health (CMV status not recorded). Some clones in this sample may be carry-over from other donors' samples.

The CDR3 region is CSFTVNTEAFF. The DNA of the CDR3 is TGCAGCTTCACAGTGAACACTGAAGCTTTCTTT. The rearrangement joins TRBV29-1 to TRBJ1-1; D gene uncertain. CDR3 length: 11 amino acids. The V end lost 8 bases, the J end lost 0 bases, and 7 bases lay between the germline ends. Germline V gene lookup returns CDR1 SQVTM and CDR2 ANQGSEA.

The table lists this clonotype with many counts. The chain couples TRBV27 to TRBJ2-1; D is tentatively TRBD1 or TRBD2 (5 bases each). Germline CDR1 and CDR2: MNHEY and SMNVEV (reference sequence). The V end was cut by 1 base, the J end by 2 bases, with 9 bases between. The CDR3 spans 15 residues. Here the CDR3 DNA reads TGTGCCAGCAGTTTATTGTGGGGGACCTACAATGAGCAGTTCTTC. As protein: CASSLLWGTYNEQFF.

This clonotype was recorded at least ten times. This sequence joins TRBV10-3 and TRBJ1-1; D not certain. The V gene's germline CDR1 is ENHRY and CDR2 SYGVKD. The germline V and J ends were trimmed by 3 bases and 1 base, with 9 bases remaining between them. The CDR3 extends over 14 amino acids. The CDR3 sequence is CAISESGPNTEAFF. The CDR3 DNA is TGTGCCATCAGTGAATCTGGGCCGAACACTGAAGCTTTCTTT.

The sample holds a few counts of this clonotype. The V gene is TRBV7-4, the J gene TRBJ1-1; D ambiguous. This CDR3 region has 13 residues. Germline V lookup: CDR1 SGHVT, CDR2 SQSDAQ. V was shortened by 11 bases and J by 0 bases, with 13 bases between the two germline ends. The CDR3 is CAGATEVNTEAFF. CDR3 in DNA: TGTGCCGGCGCGACGGAAGTGAACACTGAAGCTTTCTTT.

This clonotype was recorded at least ten times. The CDR3 sequence: CSARQGRDTGELFF. In DNA, the CDR3 is TGCAGCGCCCGACAGGGTCGGGACACCGGGGAGCTGTTTTTT. This chain links TRBV29-1 with TRBJ2-2, with 7 bases aligning to TRBD1. CDR3 length equals 14 residues. V gave up 7 bases and J gave up 3 bases; unmatched junction bases: 8. The germline V gene has CDR1 SQVTM and CDR2 ANQGSEA.

This clonotype was seen ten or more times. The rearrangement uses TRBV19 and TRBJ1-1; no clear D gene. CDR1 and CDR2 from the germline V gene are LNHDA and SQIVND (reference sequence). This CDR3 spans 14 amino acids. The V end was cut by 1 base, the J end by 1 base, with 7 bases between. CDR3 in DNA: TGTGCCAGTAGTATAGGAAGTGGGAACACTGAAGCTTTCTTT. This encodes CASSIGSGNTEAFF. Full variable domain (remainder filled in from reference TRBV19 and TRBJ1-1): DGGITQSPKYLFRKEGQNVTLSCEQNLNHDAMYWYRQDPGQGLRLIYYSQIVNDFQKGDIAEGYSVSREKKESFPLTVTSAQKNPTAFYLCASSIGSGNTEAFFGQGTRLTVV.

Relative to its sample, this clonotype is medium-sized. This chain links TRBV7-9 with TRBJ1-2; 7 bases match TRBD1. The CDR3 sequence is 14 residues long. Germline CDR1 SEHNR, CDR2 FQNEAQ (reference sequence). Trimming cost V 1 base and J 2 bases; bases outside gene matches: 1. CDR3 protein: CASSLGQGNYGYTF. The CDR3 DNA follows: TGTGCCAGCAGCTTAGGACAGGGAAACTATGGCTACACCTTC.

There are a few counts of this clonotype. The CDR3: CASSSGVGPNQPQHF. The CDR3, as DNA: TGCGCCAGCAGCTCCGGAGTGGGGCCCAATCAGCCCCAGCATTTT. The chain links TRBV5-1 to TRBJ1-5; possible D gene TRBD1, 5 bases. Trimming left V 3 bases short and J 3 bases short, with 13 bases between. The CDR3 runs 15 residues. Looked up from germline, CDR1 is SGHRS and CDR2 is YFSETQ. Looking up the rest from reference TRBV5-1 and TRBJ1-5 gives the full variable domain: KAGVTQTPRYLIKTRGQQVTLSCSPISGHRSVSWYQQTPGQGLQFLFEYFSETQRNKGNFPGRFSGRQFSNSRSEMNVSTLELGDSALYLCASSSGVGPNQPQHFGDGTRLSIL.

V usage is TRBV19 and J usage is TRBJ1-2; the D gene is possibly TRBD1 (5 bases). The ends were cut back, 11 bases at V and 4 bases at J, with 17 bases in the middle. The CDR3 has 13 amino acids. Per germline, CDR1 LNHDA and CDR2 SQIVND (reference sequence). The CDR3 here is CAAADRGFYGYTF. The DNA of the CDR3 is TGTGCCGCCGCCGACCGGGGCTTCTATGGCTACACCTTC. Full variable domain (missing parts from reference TRBV19 and TRBJ1-2): DGGITQSPKYLFRKEGQNVTLSCEQNLNHDAMYWYRQDPGQGLRLIYYSQIVNDFQKGDIAEGYSVSREKKESFPLTVTSAQKNPTAFYLCAAADRGFYGYTFGSGTRLTVV.

The V gene is TRBV20-1, the J gene TRBJ1-1; D is unresolved. Germline loops: CDR1 DFQATT, CDR2 SNEGSKA (reference sequence). Trimming took 7 bases from V and 2 from J, leaving 17 bases between them. The CDR3 extends over 14 amino acids. CDR3 region: CSVCCRTENTEAFF. In DNA form, the CDR3 reads TGCAGTGTATGTTGTCGAACGGAAAACACTGAAGCTTTCTTT.

At least ten counts were recorded for this clonotype. The V call is TRBV28, the J call TRBJ1-2; D not certain. V was shortened by 3 bases and J by 8 bases, with 10 bases between the two germline ends. Germline V gene lookup returns CDR1 MDHEN and CDR2 SYDVKM. This CDR3 contains 12 residues. CDR3 nucleotides: TGTGCCAGCAGTTTCGGACCGTGGGGCTACACCTTC. Translated, it gives CASSFGPWGYTF.

This sequence joins TRBV20-1 and TRBJ2-5; TRBD2 agrees at 8 bases. Germline loops: CDR1 DFQATT, CDR2 SNEGSKA (reference sequence). J was trimmed by 2 bases and V by 2 bases; bases with no gene match: 10. The CDR3 totals 16 residues. CDR3 in DNA: TGCAGTGCTAGACCGGGAGCGAGCGGGGGTCAAGAGACCCAGTACTTC. Encoded protein: CSARPGASGGQETQYF.

This clonotype was seen at least ten times. The chain is built from TRBV28 and TRBJ1-1; maybe TRBD1 (5 bases). Per the germline V gene, CDR1 is MDHEN and CDR2 is SYDVKM. The CDR3 is 17 residues long. V dropped 2 bases and J dropped 1 base, with 17 bases sitting between them. The CDR3 region is CASSLRGRGQGNTEAFF. CDR3 coding DNA: TGTGCCAGCAGTTTACGAGGGCGGGGTCAGGGGAACACTGAAGCTTTCTTT.

The sample holds many counts of this clonotype. The genes are TRBV2 and TRBJ1-5; D is unresolved. CDR1 and CDR2 from the germline V gene are SNHLY and FYNNEI. Between the trimmed V and J ends, which lost 4 bases and 12 bases, there was a span of 13 bases. The CDR3 totals 12 residues. CDR3 DNA: TGTGCCAGCAGTGTGGATCAGTTTCACCAGCATTTT. Protein sequence: CASSVDQFHQHF.

The sample holds many counts of this clonotype. The chain combines TRBV10-3 with TRBJ2-5; D is undetermined. V was cut by 5 bases and J by 1 base, with 8 bases left in between. Germline CDR1 reads ENHRY; CDR2 reads SYGVKD. The CDR3 totals 13 residues. CDR3 DNA: TGTGCCATCAGTTGGGAAGTCCAAGAGACCCAGTACTTC. It is translated as CAISWEVQETQYF.

This clonotype was counted ten times or more. The chain is built from TRBV2 and TRBJ1-2, with D possibly matching TRBD1 (5 bases). V was cut by 3 bases and J by 8 bases, with 13 bases left in between. Germline V gene sequence: CDR1 SNHLY, CDR2 FYNNEI. CDR3 length equals 13 residues. DNA of the CDR3: TGTGCCAGCAGTGAGAGGGACCGCGGGGGCTACACCTTC. Protein: CASSERDRGGYTF.

This clonotype was observed many times. CDR3 bases: TGTGCCAGCAGCGCGGGACAGAACACTGAAGCTTTCTTT. Translated: CASSAGQNTEAFF. The chain recombines TRBV7-2 with TRBJ1-1, with D possibly matching TRBD1 (6 bases). Germline lookup yields CDR1 SGHTA and CDR2 FQGNSA. Trimming cost V 5 bases and J 1 base, with 8 bases left between them. This CDR3 has 13 residues.

V is TRBV12-3 or TRBV12-4 and J is TRBJ2-3; D gene uncertain. Between the trimmed V and J ends, which lost 3 bases and 6 bases, there was a span of 16 bases. The CDR3 totals 15 residues. This chain's CDR3 is CASSLVSREEDTQYF. The CDR3 bases are TGTGCCAGCAGTTTGGTCAGTAGAGAGGAGGATACGCAGTATTTT.

This clonotype appeared a few times. The chain combines TRBV19 with TRBJ1-1; 8 bases fit TRBD1. This CDR3 spans 17 amino acids. V shed 5 bases, J shed 5 bases, and the junction held 16 bases outside the gene matches. CDR1 and CDR2 (germline): LNHDA, SQIVND (reference sequence). CDR3 bases: TGTGCCAGTAGTCCCCGCGCTACAGGGGGAAGAGAAACTGAAGCTTTCTTT. Encoded protein: CASSPRATGGRETEAFF. The complete variable domain, with remaining parts taken from reference TRBV19 and TRBJ1-1, reads DGGITQSPKYLFRKEGQNVTLSCEQNLNHDAMYWYRQDPGQGLRLIYYSQIVNDFQKGDIAEGYSVSREKKESFPLTVTSAQKNPTAFYLCASSPRATGGRETEAFFGQGTRLTVV.

Ten or more counts support this clonotype. The V gene is TRBV7-2, the J gene TRBJ2-3; D is unclear. Germline CDR1 reads SGHTA; CDR2 reads FQGNSA. V lost 3 bases and J lost 5, with 15 bases in between. The CDR3 totals 15 residues. CDR3 in DNA: TGTGCCAGCAGCTTGGGTTTCGCGGTGGAAGATACGCAGTATTTT. Protein: CASSLGFAVEDTQYF.

This clonotype has at least ten counts. The CDR3 bases are TGTGCCAGCAGCTTAACTCCGGGACTAGCATCTCACGAGCAGTACTTC. Residues: CASSLTPGLASHEQYF. The rearrangement uses TRBV7-2 and TRBJ2-7, with 9 bases aligning to TRBD2. The CDR3 runs to 16 residues. J gave up 5 bases and V 2 bases, and 10 bases lay outside the gene matches. The germline V gene has CDR1 SGHTA and CDR2 FQGNSA.